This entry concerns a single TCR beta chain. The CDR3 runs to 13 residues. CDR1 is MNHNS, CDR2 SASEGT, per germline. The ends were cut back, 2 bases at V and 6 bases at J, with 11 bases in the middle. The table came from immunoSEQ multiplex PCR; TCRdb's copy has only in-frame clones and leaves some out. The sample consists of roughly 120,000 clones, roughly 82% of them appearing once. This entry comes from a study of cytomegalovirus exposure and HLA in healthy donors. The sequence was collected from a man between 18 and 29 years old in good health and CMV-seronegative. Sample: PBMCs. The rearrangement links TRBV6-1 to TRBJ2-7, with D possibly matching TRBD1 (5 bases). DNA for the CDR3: TGTGCCAGCAGTGAAAGGGGAAGCTCCGAGCAGTACTTC. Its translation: CASSERGSSEQYF.